The 20 T cell receptor beta chains given below trace back to one sample, sequenced in a study of T cells expressing NK-cell markers (dated by TCRdb to the early 2020s). Library prep was done by 5' RACE. Sequencing instrument: Illumina HiSeq 2000. TCRdb reanalyzed the reads, keeping one entry per CDR3 protein sequence and omitting DNA. In this sample's table one finds a few hundred thousand distinct CDR3 sequences. The ten largest clones take up 5.2% of the sample. The sample comprised blood T cells: a sorted CD56 or NKG2C T cell subset, CD4+ or CD8+ T cells, or bulk PBMC T cells (not recorded which). These receptors all stem from a man aged 18-70 years in good health.

The chain has TRBV5-1 and TRBJ2-7; there is no DNA to check the TCRdb D call of TRBD1. Germline V gene lookup returns CDR1 SGHRS and CDR2 YFSETQ. This CDR3 is built from 15 residues. The CDR3 sequence: CASTLGGWDSYEQYF.

The chain is built from TRBV27 and TRBJ1-2. The V gene's germline CDR1 is MNHEY and CDR2 SMNVEV (reference sequence). The CDR3 sequence is 17 residues long. The CDR3 loop reads CASSLSIVGGEDYGYTF.

This chain uses TRBV7-6 with TRBJ1-5; without DNA, the TCRdb call of TRBD1 cannot be checked. The CDR3 length is 15 residues. Germline assignment: CDR1 SGHVS and CDR2 FNYEAQ. CDR3 residues: CASSLRAGTNQPQHF.

The CDR3 reads CASTPLLAGISNTGELFF. The rearrangement links TRBV9 to TRBJ2-2; with no DNA, the TCRdb D assignment of TRBD2 cannot be verified. Germline lookup yields CDR1 SGDLS and CDR2 YYNGEE. The CDR3 is 18 residues long.

This chain uses TRBV7-2 with TRBJ2-5. The length of the CDR3 is 14 residues. Germline lookup yields CDR1 SGHTA and CDR2 FQGNSA. The chain's CDR3 is CASSLAAVQETQYF.

This chain connects TRBV28 to TRBJ2-7; TCRdb reports TRBD1, a call that lacks DNA to check it against. Germline V lookup: CDR1 MDHEN, CDR2 SYDVKM. CDR3 length: 12 amino acids. The CDR3 loop is CASSPLGGPQYF.

The chain has TRBV5-1 and TRBJ2-3; there is no DNA to check the TCRdb D call of TRBD1. CDR3 length: 15 residues. Germline assignment: CDR1 SGHRS and CDR2 YFSETQ. This CDR3 reads CASRRGGGITDTQYF.

V is TRBV28 and J is TRBJ2-7; the D gene TCRdb calls, TRBD2, cannot be checked with no DNA. The CDR3 is made up of 15 amino acids. Germline lookup yields CDR1 MDHEN and CDR2 SYDVKM. This chain's CDR3 is CASSPWTSGSYEQYF.

The rearrangement links TRBV3-1 to TRBJ1-2. Germline V gene sequence: CDR1 LGHDT, CDR2 YNNKEL (reference sequence). The CDR3 has 15 amino acids. The CDR3 region is CASSQGRITSYGYTF.

The chain is built from TRBV29-1 and TRBJ1-2. This CDR3 is 11 amino acids long. CDR1 is SQVTM and CDR2 is ANQGSEA in the germline V gene. CDR3: CSLSDHYGYTF. Full variable domain (missing parts from reference TRBV29-1 and TRBJ1-2): SAVISQKPSRDICQRGTSLTIQCQVDSQVTMMFWYRQQPGQSLTLIATANQGSEATYESGFVIDKFPISRPNLTFSTLTVSNMSPEDSSIYLCSLSDHYGYTFGSGTRLTVV.

The J gene is TRBJ2-5, the V gene TRBV20-1; the TCRdb D gene call, TRBD1, has no DNA to confirm it. The CDR3 spans 16 residues. CDR1 is DFQATT and CDR2 is SNEGSKA in the germline V gene (reference sequence). The CDR3 loop is CSAFKTGARYGETQYF.

The genes are TRBV7-9 and TRBJ2-7; checking the TCRdb D call of TRBD1 is not possible without DNA. The CDR3 totals 16 residues. Germline CDR1 SEHNR, CDR2 FQNEAQ (reference sequence). This chain's CDR3 is CASSPDRGPLSYEQYF.

This sequence joins TRBV27 and TRBJ2-5. Looked up from germline, CDR1 is MNHEY and CDR2 is SMNVEV (reference sequence). This CDR3 is 15 amino acids long. The CDR3: CASSLQGLTLETQYF.

J is TRBJ1-3 and V is TRBV2. In germline, CDR1 is SNHLY, CDR2 FYNNEI. The CDR3 has 15 residues. The CDR3 is CASSETRASGNTIYF.

The chain is built from TRBV28 and TRBJ2-5; TCRdb proposes TRBD1, but this gene call is untestable without DNA. This CDR3 has 17 amino acids. Germline CDR1 MDHEN, CDR2 SYDVKM. This chain's CDR3 is CASSLIGRGEDQETQYF.

The CDR3 here is CASSRTGIGSVGGYTF. V usage is TRBV6-1 and J usage is TRBJ1-2; lacking DNA, the TRBD1 call made by TCRdb goes unchecked. The length of the CDR3 is 16 residues. Germline CDR1 MNHNS, CDR2 SASEGT.

The rearrangement joins TRBV7-8 to TRBJ1-5; with no DNA, the TCRdb D assignment of TRBD1 cannot be verified. This CDR3 is 15 amino acids long. Germline CDR1 SGHVS, CDR2 FQNEAQ. CDR3 in amino acids: CASSLRTGGDQPQHF.

The V gene is TRBV9, the J gene TRBJ2-3; TCRdb picks TRBD1, but there is no DNA to check that call. The CDR3 is 15 residues long. The V gene's germline CDR1 is SGDLS and CDR2 YYNGEE. CDR3: CASTLGGSLTDTQYF.

The chain links TRBV11-2 to TRBJ2-1; TCRdb indicates TRBD2, and absent DNA this call remains unverified. The CDR3 consists of 14 residues. Germline V CDR1 and CDR2: SGHAT, FQNNGV. The CDR3 loop reads CASSLTSLHNAQFF.

The genes are TRBV27 and TRBJ2-1; the TCRdb D gene call, TRBD1, has no DNA to confirm it. The CDR3 runs to 13 residues. CDR1 and CDR2 from the germline V gene are MNHEY and SMNVEV (reference sequence). CDR3 residues: CASIIRGQNEQFF.